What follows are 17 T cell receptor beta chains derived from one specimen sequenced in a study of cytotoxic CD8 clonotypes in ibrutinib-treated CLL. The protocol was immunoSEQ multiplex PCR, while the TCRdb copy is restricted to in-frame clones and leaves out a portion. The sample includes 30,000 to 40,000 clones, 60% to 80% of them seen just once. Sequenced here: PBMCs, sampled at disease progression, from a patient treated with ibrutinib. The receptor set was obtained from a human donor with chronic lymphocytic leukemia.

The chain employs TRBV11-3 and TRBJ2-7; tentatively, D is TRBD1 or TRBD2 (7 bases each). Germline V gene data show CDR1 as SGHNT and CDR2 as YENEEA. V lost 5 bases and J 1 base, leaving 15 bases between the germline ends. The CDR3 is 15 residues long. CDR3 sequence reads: CASSPRGGASYEQYF. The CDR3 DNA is TGTGCCAGCAGCCCCAGGGGGGGGGCTTCCTACGAGCAGTACTTC.

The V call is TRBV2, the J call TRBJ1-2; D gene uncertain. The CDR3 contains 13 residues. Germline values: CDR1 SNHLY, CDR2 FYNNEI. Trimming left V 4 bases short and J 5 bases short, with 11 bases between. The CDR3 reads CASSVREGYGYTF. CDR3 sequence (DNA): TGTGCCAGCAGTGTTAGGGAAGGGTATGGCTACACCTTC. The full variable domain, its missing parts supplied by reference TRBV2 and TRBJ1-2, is EPEVTQTPSHQVTQMGQEVILRCVPISNHLYFYWYRQILGQKVEFLVSFYNNEISEKSEIFDDQFSVERPDGSNFTLKIRSTKLEDSAMYFCASSVREGYGYTFGSGTRLTVV.

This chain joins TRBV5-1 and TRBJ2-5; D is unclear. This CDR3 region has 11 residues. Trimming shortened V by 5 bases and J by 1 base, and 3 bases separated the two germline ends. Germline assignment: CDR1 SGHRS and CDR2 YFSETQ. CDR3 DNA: TGCGCCAGCAGAGGCCAAGAGACCCAGTACTTC. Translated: CASRGQETQYF. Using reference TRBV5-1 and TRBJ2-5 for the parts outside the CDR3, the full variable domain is KAGVTQTPRYLIKTRGQQVTLSCSPISGHRSVSWYQQTPGQGLQFLFEYFSETQRNKGNFPGRFSGRQFSNSRSEMNVSTLELGDSALYLCASRGQETQYFGPGTRLLVL.

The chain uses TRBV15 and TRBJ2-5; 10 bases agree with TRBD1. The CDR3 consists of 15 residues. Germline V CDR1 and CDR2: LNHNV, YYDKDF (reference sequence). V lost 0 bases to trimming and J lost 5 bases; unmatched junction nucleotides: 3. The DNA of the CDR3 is TGTGCCACCAGCAGAGATCCGGGACAGGGGGAGACCCAGTACTTC. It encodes CATSRDPGQGETQYF. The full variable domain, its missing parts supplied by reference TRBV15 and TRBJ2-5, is DAMVIQNPRYQVTQFGKPVTLSCSQTLNHNVMYWYQQKSSQAPKLLFHYYDKDFNNEADTPDNFQSRRPNTSFCFLDIRSPGLGDTAMYLCATSRDPGQGETQYFGPGTRLLVL.

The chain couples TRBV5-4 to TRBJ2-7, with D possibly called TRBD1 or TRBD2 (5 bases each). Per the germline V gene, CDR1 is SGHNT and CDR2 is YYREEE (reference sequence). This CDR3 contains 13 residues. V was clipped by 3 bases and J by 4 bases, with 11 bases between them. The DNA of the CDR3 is TGTGCCAGCAGCTCGGGACGGCTTTACGAGCAGTACTTC. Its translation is CASSSGRLYEQYF.

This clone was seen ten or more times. The CDR3 bases are TGCGCCAGCAGCTTGAACCAGGTTGAAGCTTTCTTT. This gives the protein CASSLNQVEAFF. The chain joins TRBV5-1 to TRBJ1-1, with D uncertain. Germline values: CDR1 SGHRS, CDR2 YFSETQ. Trimming removed 1 base at V and 7 bases at J, with 8 bases between. This CDR3 has 12 amino acids.

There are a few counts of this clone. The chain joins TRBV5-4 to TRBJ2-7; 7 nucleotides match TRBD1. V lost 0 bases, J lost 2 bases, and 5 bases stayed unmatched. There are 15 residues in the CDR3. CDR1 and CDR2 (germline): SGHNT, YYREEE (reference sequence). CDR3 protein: CASSLGGQNPYEQYF. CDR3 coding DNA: TGTGCCAGCAGCTTGGGGGGACAGAACCCCTACGAGCAGTACTTC.

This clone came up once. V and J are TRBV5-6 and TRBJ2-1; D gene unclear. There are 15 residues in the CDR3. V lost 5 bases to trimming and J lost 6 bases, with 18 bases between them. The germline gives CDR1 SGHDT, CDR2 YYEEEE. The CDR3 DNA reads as TGTGCCAGCAGTCGTCGAGAGATGGTGGCCAATGAGCAGTTCTTC. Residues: CASSRREMVANEQFF.

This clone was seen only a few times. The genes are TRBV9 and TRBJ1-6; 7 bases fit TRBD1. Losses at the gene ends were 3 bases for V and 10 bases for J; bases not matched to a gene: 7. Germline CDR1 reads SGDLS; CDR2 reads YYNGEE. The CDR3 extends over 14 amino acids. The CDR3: CASSAGGRGSPLHF. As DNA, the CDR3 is TGTGCCAGCAGCGCAGGGGGTAGAGGATCACCCCTCCACTTT.

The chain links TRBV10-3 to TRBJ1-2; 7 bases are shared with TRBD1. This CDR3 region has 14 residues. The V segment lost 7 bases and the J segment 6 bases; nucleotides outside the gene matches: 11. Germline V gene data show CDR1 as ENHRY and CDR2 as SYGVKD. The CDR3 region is CAINTLQGVHGYTF. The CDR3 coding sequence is TGTGCCATCAACACCCTGCAGGGGGTGCATGGCTACACCTTC.

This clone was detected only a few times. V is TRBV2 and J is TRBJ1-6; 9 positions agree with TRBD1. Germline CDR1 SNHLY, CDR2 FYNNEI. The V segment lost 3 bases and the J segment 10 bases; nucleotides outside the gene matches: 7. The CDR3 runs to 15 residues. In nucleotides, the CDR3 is TGTGCCAGCAGTGAGATTGGACAGGGGTACTCACCCCTCCACTTT. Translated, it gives CASSEIGQGYSPLHF.

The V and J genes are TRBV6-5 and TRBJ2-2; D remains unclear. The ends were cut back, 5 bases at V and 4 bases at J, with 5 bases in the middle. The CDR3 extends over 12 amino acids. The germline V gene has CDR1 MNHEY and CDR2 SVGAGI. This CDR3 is CASSPVTGELFF. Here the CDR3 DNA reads TGTGCCAGCAGTCCTGTCACCGGGGAGCTGTTTTTT.

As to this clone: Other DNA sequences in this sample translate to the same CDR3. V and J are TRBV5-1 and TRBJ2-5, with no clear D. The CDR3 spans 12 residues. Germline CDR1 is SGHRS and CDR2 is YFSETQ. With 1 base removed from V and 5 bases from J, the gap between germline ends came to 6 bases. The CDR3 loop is CASSLLGETQYF. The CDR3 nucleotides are TGCGCCAGCAGCTTGTTAGGGGAGACCCAGTACTTC.

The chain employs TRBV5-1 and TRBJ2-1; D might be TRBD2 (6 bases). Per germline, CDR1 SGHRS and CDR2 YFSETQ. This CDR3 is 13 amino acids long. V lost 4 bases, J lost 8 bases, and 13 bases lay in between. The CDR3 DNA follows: TGCGCCAGCAGCCCCGGGTCTAGCGATGAGCAGTTCTTC. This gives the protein CASSPGSSDEQFF.

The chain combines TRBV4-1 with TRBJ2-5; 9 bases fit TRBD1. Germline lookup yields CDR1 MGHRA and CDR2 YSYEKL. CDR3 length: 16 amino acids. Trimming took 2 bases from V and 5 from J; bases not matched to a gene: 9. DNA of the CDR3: TGCGCCAGCAGCCAATTTCCGGGACAGGGTGGTGAGACCCAGTACTTC. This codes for CASSQFPGQGGETQYF.

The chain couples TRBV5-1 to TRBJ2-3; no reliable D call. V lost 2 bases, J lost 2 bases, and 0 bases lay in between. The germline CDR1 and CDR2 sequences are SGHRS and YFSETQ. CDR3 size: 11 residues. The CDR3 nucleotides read TGCGCCAGCAGCTTCACAGATACGCAGTATTTT. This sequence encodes CASSFTDTQYF.

CDR3 region: CASSYGRWGGYTF. The CDR3 nucleotides read TGTGCCAGCAGCTACGGACGGTGGGGTGGCTACACCTTC. The chain employs TRBV5-6 and TRBJ1-2, with D hard to call. Trimming stripped 3 bases from V and 7 bases from J, with 13 bases between. This CDR3 region has 13 residues. Germline CDR1 is SGHDT and CDR2 is YYEEEE.